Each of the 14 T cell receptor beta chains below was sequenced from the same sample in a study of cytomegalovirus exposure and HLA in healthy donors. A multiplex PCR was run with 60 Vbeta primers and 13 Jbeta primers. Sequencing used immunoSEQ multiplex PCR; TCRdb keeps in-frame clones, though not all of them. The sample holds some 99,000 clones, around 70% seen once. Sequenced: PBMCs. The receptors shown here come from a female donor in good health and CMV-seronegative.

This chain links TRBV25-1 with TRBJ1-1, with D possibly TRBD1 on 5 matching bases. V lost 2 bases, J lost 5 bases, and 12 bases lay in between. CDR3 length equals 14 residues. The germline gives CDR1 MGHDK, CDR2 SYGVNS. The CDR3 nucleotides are TGTGCCAGCAGTGAAACAGGAGATTATACTGAAGCTTTCTTT. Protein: CASSETGDYTEAFF.

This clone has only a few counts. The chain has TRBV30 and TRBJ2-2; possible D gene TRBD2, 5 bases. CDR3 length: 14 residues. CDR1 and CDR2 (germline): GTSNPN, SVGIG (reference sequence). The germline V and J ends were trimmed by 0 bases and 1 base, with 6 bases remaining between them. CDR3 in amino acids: CAWSVGLNTGELFF. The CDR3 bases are TGTGCCTGGAGTGTAGGACTGAACACCGGGGAGCTGTTTTTT.

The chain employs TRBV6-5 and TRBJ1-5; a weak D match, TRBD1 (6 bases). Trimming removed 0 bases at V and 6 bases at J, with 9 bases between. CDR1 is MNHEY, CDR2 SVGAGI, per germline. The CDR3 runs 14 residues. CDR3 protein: CASSYSRGFQPQHF. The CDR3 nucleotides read TGTGCCAGCAGTTACTCGAGGGGGTTTCAGCCCCAGCATTTT.

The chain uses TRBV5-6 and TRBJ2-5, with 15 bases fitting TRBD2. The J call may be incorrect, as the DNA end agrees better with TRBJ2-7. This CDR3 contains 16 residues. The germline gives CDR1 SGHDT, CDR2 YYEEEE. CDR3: CASHPGLAGGQYEQYF. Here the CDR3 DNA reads TGTGCCAGCCACCCAGGACTAGCGGGAGGGCAATACGAGCAGTACTTC.

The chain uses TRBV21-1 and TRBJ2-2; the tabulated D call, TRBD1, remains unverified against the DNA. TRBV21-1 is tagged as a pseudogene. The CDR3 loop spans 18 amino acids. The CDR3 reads CASSDKQGRLRHTGELFF. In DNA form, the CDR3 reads TGTGCCAGCAGCGACAAACAGGGGCGGCTAAGACACACCGGGGAGCTGTTTTTT.

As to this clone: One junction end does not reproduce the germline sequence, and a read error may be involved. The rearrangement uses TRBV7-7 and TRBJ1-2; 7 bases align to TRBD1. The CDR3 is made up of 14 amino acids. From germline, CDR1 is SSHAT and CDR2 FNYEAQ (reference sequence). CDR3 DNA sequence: TGTGCTAGCAGCTTACCGGGACAGAACTATGGCTACACCTTC. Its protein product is CASSLPGQNYGYTF. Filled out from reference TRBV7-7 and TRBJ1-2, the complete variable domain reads GAGVSQSPRYKVTKRGQDVTLRCDPISSHATLYWYQQALGQGPEFLTYFNYEAQPDKSGLPSDRFSAERPEGSISTLTIQRTEQRDSAMYRCASSLPGQNYGYTFGSGTRLTVV.

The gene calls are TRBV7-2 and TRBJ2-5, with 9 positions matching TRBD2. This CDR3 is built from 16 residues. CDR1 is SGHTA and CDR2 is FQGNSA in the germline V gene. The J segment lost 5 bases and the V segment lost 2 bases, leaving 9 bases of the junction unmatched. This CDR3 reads CASSLRAGGLQETQYF. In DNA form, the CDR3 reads TGTGCCAGCAGCTTAAGGGCGGGGGGGCTTCAGGAGACCCAGTACTTC.

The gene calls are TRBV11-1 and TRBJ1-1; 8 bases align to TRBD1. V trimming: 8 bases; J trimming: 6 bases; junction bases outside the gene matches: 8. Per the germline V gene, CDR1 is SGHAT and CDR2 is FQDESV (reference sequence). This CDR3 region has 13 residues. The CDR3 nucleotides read TGTGCCAGCGGACTGACAGGGGTGGCTGAAGCTTTCTTT. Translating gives CASGLTGVAEAFF.

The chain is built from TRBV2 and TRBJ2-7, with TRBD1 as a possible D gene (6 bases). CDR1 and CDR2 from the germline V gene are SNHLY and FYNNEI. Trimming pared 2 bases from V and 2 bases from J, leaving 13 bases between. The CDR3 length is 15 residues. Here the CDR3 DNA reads TGTGCCAGCAGTGAATTGGTGACAGGAACCTACGAGCAGTACTTC. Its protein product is CASSELVTGTYEQYF.

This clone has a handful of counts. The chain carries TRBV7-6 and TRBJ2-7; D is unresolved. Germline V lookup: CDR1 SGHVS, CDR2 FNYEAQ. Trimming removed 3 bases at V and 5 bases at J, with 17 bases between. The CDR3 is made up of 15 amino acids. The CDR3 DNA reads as TGTGCCAGCAGCTTGCGGCCGGCTGAACTCCACGAGCAGTACTTC. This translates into CASSLRPAELHEQYF. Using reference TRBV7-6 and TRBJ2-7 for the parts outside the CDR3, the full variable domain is GAGVSQSPRYKVTKRGQDVALRCDPISGHVSLYWYRQALGQGPEFLTYFNYEAQQDKSGLPNDRFSAERPEGSISTLTIQRTEQRDSAMYRCASSLRPAELHEQYFGPGTRLTVT.

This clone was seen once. This chain's CDR3 is CAISAGLSSYEQYF. The CDR3 DNA reads as TGTGCCATCAGTGCAGGGCTCAGCTCCTACGAGCAGTACTTC. The chain recombines TRBV10-3 with TRBJ2-7, with D tentatively TRBD1 (5 bases). Germline CDR1 ENHRY, CDR2 SYGVKD. V lost 4 bases, J lost 0 bases, and 10 bases lay in between. CDR3 size: 14 residues.

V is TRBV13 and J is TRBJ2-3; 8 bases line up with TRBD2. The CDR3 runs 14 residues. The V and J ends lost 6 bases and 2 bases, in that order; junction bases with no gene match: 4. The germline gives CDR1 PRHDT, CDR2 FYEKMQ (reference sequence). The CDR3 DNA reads TGTGCCAGCAGACGGGGGGGCCCCACAGATACGCAGTATTTT. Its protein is CASRRGGPTDTQYF.

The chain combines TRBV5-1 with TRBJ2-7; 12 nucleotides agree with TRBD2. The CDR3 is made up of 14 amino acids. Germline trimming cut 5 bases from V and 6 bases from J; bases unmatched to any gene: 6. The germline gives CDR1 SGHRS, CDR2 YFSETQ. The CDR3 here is CASRLGTSGSEQYF. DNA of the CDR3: TGCGCCAGCAGACTAGGGACTAGCGGGTCCGAGCAGTACTTC.

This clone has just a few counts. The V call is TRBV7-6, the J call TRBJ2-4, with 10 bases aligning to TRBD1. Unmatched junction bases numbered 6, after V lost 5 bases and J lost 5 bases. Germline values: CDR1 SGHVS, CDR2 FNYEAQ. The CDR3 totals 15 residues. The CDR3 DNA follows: TGTGCCAGCAGCCCCGGGACAGGGGTACAAAACATTCAGTACTTC. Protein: CASSPGTGVQNIQYF.